This TCR beta chain was found in a study of blood T cell repertoires in COVID-19. Whole-study context: Samples came from the United States, Italy and Spain, spanning acute and convalescent COVID-19. The cDNA or gDNA used as material had been derived from T cells, B-cell-depleted T cells, or PBMCs.

Germline CDR1 reads SGHVS; CDR2 reads FQNEAQ. V was clipped by 3 bases and J by 8 bases; unmatched bases: 9. CDR3 length: 14 residues. As originally analysed: Estimation of nucleated cell counts was performed using reference gene primer amplification. Only in-frame clones appear in the TCRdb table, and some are missing; sequencing was by immunoSEQ multiplex PCR. The DNA was the basis for D and trimming; V, J and clone size are from that table. The profile shows just over 650,000 clones, about 90% of them singletons. The origin of this receptor is a woman between 18 and 29 years old with acute or convalescent COVID-19. Sequencing was performed on peripheral blood. The genes are TRBV7-8 and TRBJ1-2, with 7 bases lining up with TRBD1. CDR3: CASSFRGLAEGYTF. For the CDR3, the DNA is TGTGCCAGCAGCTTTAGGGGGCTGGCGGAGGGCTACACCTTC.